This TCR beta chain was identified during a study of CD8 T cells in ankylosing spondylitis. This clonotype has a count of ten or more. The antigen is not known. Quantitative barcoded 5'-RACE was used to prepare TCR beta libraries. Each CDR3 protein gets one entry after TCRdb re-called the 5' RACE reads with MiXCR. Found here are over 600,000 distinct CDR3 sequences, around a fifth of them singletons; the top ten hold about 20%. V gave up 2 bases and J gave up 0 bases, with 5 bases separating them. The CDR3 runs to 14 residues. General study results and limits: Among TCR beta sequences, a motif of 7 to 9 highly homologous variants appeared characteristic of ankylosing spondylitis blood. There were earlier reports of some motif variants in reactive arthritis synovial fluid and blood.

Source material: blood, either unsorted or a sorted T cell fraction (not recorded which). This TCR was sampled from a male donor with ankylosing spondylitis. The gene calls are TRBV12-3 or TRBV12-4 and TRBJ1-5; no definite D call. CDR3: CASSLQASNQPQHF. CDR3 DNA sequence: TGTGCCAGCAGTTTACAGGCTAGCAATCAGCCCCAGCATTTT.